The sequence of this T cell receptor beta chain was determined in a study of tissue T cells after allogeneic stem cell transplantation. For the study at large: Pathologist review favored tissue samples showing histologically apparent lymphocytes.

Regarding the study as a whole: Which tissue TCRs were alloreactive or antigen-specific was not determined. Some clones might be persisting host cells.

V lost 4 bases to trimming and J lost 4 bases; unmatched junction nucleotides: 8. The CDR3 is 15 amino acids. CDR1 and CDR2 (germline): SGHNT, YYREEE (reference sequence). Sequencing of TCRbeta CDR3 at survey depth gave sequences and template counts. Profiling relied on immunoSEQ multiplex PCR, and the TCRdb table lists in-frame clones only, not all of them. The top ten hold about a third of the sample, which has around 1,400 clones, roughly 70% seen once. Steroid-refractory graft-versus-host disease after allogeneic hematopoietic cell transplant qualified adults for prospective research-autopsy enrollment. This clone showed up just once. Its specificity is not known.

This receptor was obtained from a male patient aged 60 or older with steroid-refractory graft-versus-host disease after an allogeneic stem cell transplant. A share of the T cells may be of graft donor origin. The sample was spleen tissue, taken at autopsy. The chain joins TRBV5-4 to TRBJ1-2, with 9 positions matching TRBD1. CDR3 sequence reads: CASSPYRGQGYGYTF. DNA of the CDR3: TGTGCCAGCAGCCCATACAGGGGGCAGGGCTATGGCTACACCTTC. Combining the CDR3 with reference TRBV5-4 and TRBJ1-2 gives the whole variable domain ETGVTQSPTHLIKTRGQQVTLRCSSQSGHNTVSWYQQALGQGPQFIFQYYREEENGRGNFPPRFSGLQFPNYSSELNVNALELDDSALYLCASSPYRGQGYGYTFGSGTRLTVV.